Listed here are 26 T cell receptor beta chains from one sample, sequenced in a study of regulatory T cells in long-lasting Graves disease. Relying on iRepertoire HTBI primers and Arm-PCR of CDR3 regions, the team built TCR beta libraries. TCRdb recomputed calls from the multiplex PCR reads with MiXCR, one row per CDR3 protein. Of some 410,000 distinct CDR3 sequences in the sample, roughly 17% were seen once. Regarding time point: newly diagnosed GD, antithyroid drugs for less than 3 months. There was RNA extracted from PBMCs, and the TCR library was made from it. These sequences were also reported in another study, on T cells in Graves' hyperthyroidism and ophthalmopathy.

Specimen: peripheral blood mononuclear cells (PBMCs), collected at new diagnosis, from a patient treated with antithyroid drugs. Receptors were obtained from a woman aged 25 to 39 with Graves disease.

On this clonotype itself: This may be a read error, as it is one base from a much larger clone. The rearrangement links TRBV18 to TRBJ2-7; D remains unclear. The CDR3 contains 15 residues. Trimming took 1 base from V and 7 from J, leaving 17 bases between them. Per the germline V gene, CDR1 is KGHSH and CDR2 is LQKENI. CDR3 coding DNA: TGTGCCAGCTCACCACGGTCCGAAACCTACAATGAGCAGTACTTC. Translating gives CASSPRSETYNEQYF.

Many counts were recorded for this clonotype. The V call is TRBV6-1, the J call TRBJ2-3, with D tentatively TRBD1 or TRBD2 (6 bases each). CDR3 length equals 14 residues. Trimming took off 6 bases at V and 2 bases at J, with 12 bases between the two ends. The germline gives CDR1 MNHNS, CDR2 SASEGT. The CDR3 region has the DNA TGTGCCAGCAGACGACGGGGGCTCACAGATACGCAGTATTTT. Protein: CASRRRGLTDTQYF.

This clonotype came up many times. This chain links TRBV20-1 with TRBJ2-7, with D possibly called TRBD1 or TRBD2 (7 bases each). The germline CDR1 and CDR2 sequences are DFQATT and SNEGSKA (reference sequence). This CDR3 has 13 amino acids. The CDR3 here is CRPGGGASYEQYF. The CDR3 DNA is TGCAGACCAGGGGGGGGGGCCTCCTACGAGCAGTACTTC.

There are many counts of this clonotype. V is TRBV6-5 and J is TRBJ2-7; TRBD2 matches 8 bases. Germline lookup yields CDR1 MNHEY and CDR2 SVGAGI. CDR3 length equals 13 residues. J lost 7 bases, V lost 4 bases, and 6 bases had no gene match. CDR3 DNA sequence: TGTGCCAGCAGTTTGGGACTAGATCTGGAGCAGTACTTC. This encodes CASSLGLDLEQYF.

V gene TRBV28 combines with J gene TRBJ2-7, with 8 bases identical to TRBD1. Trimming cost V 3 bases and J 5 bases; bases outside gene matches: 6. CDR1 and CDR2 from the germline V gene are MDHEN and SYDVKM. This CDR3 spans 14 amino acids. CDR3 in DNA: TGTGCCAGCAGTTTGACAGGGGAGAGCAACGAGCAGTACTTC. This gives the protein CASSLTGESNEQYF. Variable domain in full (rest from reference TRBV28 and TRBJ2-7): DVKVTQSSRYLVKRTGEKVFLECVQDMDHENMFWYRQDPGLGLRLIYFSYDVKMKEKGDIPEGYSVSREKKERFSLILESASTNQTSMYLCASSLTGESNEQYFGPGTRLTVT.

This clonotype was counted ten times or more. The chain couples TRBV7-9 to TRBJ2-7, with TRBD1 as a possible D gene (5 bases). There are 14 residues in the CDR3. Germline assignment: CDR1 SEHNR and CDR2 FQNEAQ (reference sequence). V was trimmed by 1 base and J by 4 bases, leaving 11 bases between them. The CDR3 loop is CASSLDLTGYEQYF. CDR3 sequence (DNA): TGTGCCAGCAGCTTAGACCTTACAGGTTACGAGCAGTACTTC.

This clonotype was counted only a few times. This chain connects TRBV28 to TRBJ1-2, with D perhaps matching TRBD1 (5 bases). Between the trimmed V and J ends, which lost 7 bases and 0 bases, there was a span of 15 bases. The V gene's germline CDR1 is MDHEN and CDR2 SYDVKM. The CDR3 length is 15 residues. The CDR3 DNA sequence: TGTGCCAGCATACCCACGATGGGACCTAACTATGGCTACACCTTC. Translation: CASIPTMGPNYGYTF.

This clonotype was seen only a few times. J is TRBJ2-1 and V is TRBV7-2, with 14 bases identical to TRBD2. CDR1 is SGHTA, CDR2 FQGNSA, per germline. V was clipped by 5 bases and J by 7 bases; unmatched bases: 13. The CDR3 spans 18 residues. The CDR3 loop is CASSLNAGTSGSRNEQFF. CDR3 in DNA: TGTGCCAGCAGCCTAAACGCCGGGACTAGCGGGAGCAGGAATGAGCAGTTCTTC.

This clonotype was observed at least ten times. The chain is built from TRBV10-3 and TRBJ2-3; no firm D call. Trimming took 2 bases from V and 0 from J, leaving 3 bases between them. The germline V gene has CDR1 ENHRY and CDR2 SYGVKD. The CDR3 extends over 13 amino acids. DNA for the CDR3: TGTGCCATCAGTGAGGACAGCACAGATACGCAGTATTTT. This encodes CAISEDSTDTQYF.

This clonotype was seen a single time. A clone one base away is much larger, so this may be a read error. The rearrangement links TRBV12-3 or TRBV12-4 to TRBJ2-4, with D perhaps given as TRBD1 or TRBD2 (5 bases each). The CDR3 runs 13 residues. The germline V and J ends were trimmed by 6 bases and 13 bases, with 19 bases remaining between them. The CDR3 here is CASRSGPTFEQYF. The CDR3 nucleotides are TGTGCCAGCAGGTCGGGACCGACTTTTGAGCAGTACTTC.

This clonotype came up many times. The rearrangement uses TRBV6-5 and TRBJ2-5; 12 nucleotides line up with TRBD2. V gave up 0 bases and J gave up 9 bases; unmatched junction bases: 5. CDR3 length: 15 amino acids. Germline V CDR1 and CDR2: MNHEY, SVGAGI. For the CDR3, the DNA is TGTGCCAGCAGTTACTCTGGACTAGCGGGGCACTCCCAGTACTTC. Protein product: CASSYSGLAGHSQYF.

This clonotype came up a few times. The chain links TRBV30 to TRBJ2-2; maybe TRBD1 (5 bases). The ends were cut back, 2 bases at V and 5 bases at J, with 9 bases in the middle. CDR1 and CDR2 (germline): GTSNPN, SVGIG (reference sequence). The CDR3 loop spans 13 amino acids. In DNA form, the CDR3 reads TGTGCCTGGAGTACAGGAGTAACCGGGGAGCTGTTTTTT. It yields the protein CAWSTGVTGELFF.

This clonotype was counted many times. This chain uses TRBV2 with TRBJ2-1; D not resolved. The CDR3 runs 15 residues. CDR1 is SNHLY and CDR2 is FYNNEI in the germline V gene. The ends were cut back, 1 base at V and 2 bases at J, with 9 bases in the middle. CDR3 bases: TGTGCCAGCAGTGAAGGTGCTATAGCCTACAATGAGCAGTTCTTC. As protein: CASSEGAIAYNEQFF.

The table lists this clonotype with many counts. The genes are TRBV7-8 and TRBJ1-4; no clear D gene. This CDR3 spans 15 amino acids. The V and J ends lost 1 base and 11 bases respectively, with 17 bases between them. Looked up from germline, CDR1 is SGHVS and CDR2 is FQNEAQ. In DNA form, the CDR3 reads TGTGCCAGCAGCTTAGGTGTGGAAGGACCGAGGAAACTGTTTTTT. This sequence encodes CASSLGVEGPRKLFF.

This clonotype was recorded many times. The chain has TRBV28 and TRBJ1-5; no clear D gene. Trimming took 3 bases from V and 3 from J, leaving 12 bases between them. The V gene's germline CDR1 is MDHEN and CDR2 SYDVKM. CDR3 length equals 15 residues. CDR3 sequence reads: CASSFHGNLNQPQHF. The CDR3 coding sequence is TGTGCCAGCAGTTTTCACGGAAACCTCAATCAGCCCCAGCATTTT.

As to this clonotype: This may arise from a read error, as a much more abundant clone is one base away. For the CDR3, the DNA is TGCGCCAGCAGCCAACTTGCGGGAGCCTACTATGAGCAGTTCTTC. Translation: CASSQLAGAYYEQFF. The J gene is TRBJ2-1, the V gene TRBV4-1, with TRBD2 matching 7 bases. Germline CDR1 MGHRA, CDR2 YSYEKL. This CDR3 comprises 15 residues.

The V and J genes are TRBV4-2 and TRBJ2-1; D may be TRBD2 (5 bases). The CDR3 sequence is 13 residues long. CDR1 is LGHNA and CDR2 is YNFKEQ in the germline V gene. Between the trimmed V and J ends, which lost 0 bases and 10 bases, there was a span of 10 bases. CDR3 loop: CASSQEGRNEQFF. The CDR3 region has the DNA TGTGCCAGCAGCCAAGAGGGGAGAAACGAGCAGTTCTTC.

This clonotype was recorded a few times. The V and J genes are TRBV20-1 and TRBJ2-5, with 7 bases matching TRBD2. The CDR3 is made up of 15 amino acids. Germline V gives CDR1 DFQATT, CDR2 SNEGSKA (reference sequence). The CDR3 DNA reads TGCAGCGCGTGGGCTAGCGGTCACTTGGGGGAGACCCAGTACTTC. This sequence encodes CSAWASGHLGETQYF.

This clonotype was recorded a few times. V is TRBV20-1 and J is TRBJ2-5; D is ambiguous. V shed 0 bases and J shed 1 base, with 18 bases lying between them. The CDR3 consists of 17 residues. Germline values: CDR1 DFQATT, CDR2 SNEGSKA (reference sequence). The CDR3 sequence: CSARDYPRVASQETQYF. Here the CDR3 DNA reads TGCAGTGCTAGAGATTATCCCCGCGTGGCATCCCAAGAGACCCAGTACTTC.

V is TRBV24-1 and J is TRBJ2-1; maybe TRBD1 (6 bases). The germline gives CDR1 KGHDR, CDR2 SFDVKD. This CDR3 has 16 residues. V lost 1 base to trimming and J lost 9 bases, with 18 bases between them. CDR3 bases: TGTGCCACCAGTGATTTCTACAGGGTCAGTGTAGGTGAGCAGTTCTTC. Protein sequence: CATSDFYRVSVGEQFF.

This clonotype was counted many times. V gene TRBV28 combines with J gene TRBJ1-5; D might be TRBD1 (5 bases). V lost 7 bases and J lost 0, with 13 bases in between. From germline, CDR1 is MDHEN and CDR2 SYDVKM. CDR3 size: 15 residues. The CDR3 is CASTGGGNSNQPQHF. The CDR3 DNA follows: TGTGCCAGCACTGGGGGGGGGAATAGCAATCAGCCCCAGCATTTT. The whole variable domain, remainder taken from reference TRBV28 and TRBJ1-5, is DVKVTQSSRYLVKRTGEKVFLECVQDMDHENMFWYRQDPGLGLRLIYFSYDVKMKEKGDIPEGYSVSREKKERFSLILESASTNQTSMYLCASTGGGNSNQPQHFGDGTRLSIL.

In this sample, this clonotype turned up a few times. This rearrangement joins TRBV7-3 to TRBJ2-3; 10 nucleotides align to TRBD2. The CDR3 consists of 16 residues. Trimming cost V 5 bases and J 0 bases; bases outside gene matches: 5. The germline CDR1 and CDR2 sequences are SGHTA and FQGTGA. The CDR3 spells CASSPGTSESTDTQYF. CDR3 bases: TGTGCCAGCAGCCCCGGGACTAGCGAAAGCACAGATACGCAGTATTTT. Supplemented by reference TRBV7-3 and TRBJ2-3, the full variable domain reads GAGVSQTPSNKVTEKGKYVELRCDPISGHTALYWYRQSLGQGPEFLIYFQGTGAADDSGLPNDRFFAVRPEGSVSTLKIQRTERGDSAVYLCASSPGTSESTDTQYFGPGTRLTVL.

This chain links TRBV20-1 with TRBJ1-5; D possibly corresponds to TRBD1 (5 bases). CDR1 DFQATT and CDR2 SNEGSKA come from the germline V gene (reference sequence). CDR3 length: 14 residues. Trimming removed 2 bases at V and 2 bases at J, with 10 bases between. CDR3 coding DNA: TGCAGTGCTAGATCAGGGACTGGCAATCAGCCCCAGCATTTT. Its protein is CSARSGTGNQPQHF.

The chain uses TRBV5-1 and TRBJ2-1, with 12 bases aligning to TRBD2. Germline loops: CDR1 SGHRS, CDR2 YFSETQ. Losses at the gene ends were 4 bases for V and 7 bases for J; bases not matched to a gene: 12. CDR3 size: 17 residues. CDR3 bases: TGCGCCAGCAGCCCCCTTCTCCTAGCGGGAGGGGGGAATGAGCAGTTCTTC. As protein: CASSPLLLAGGGNEQFF.

There are a few counts of this clonotype. V and J are TRBV18 and TRBJ2-3, with D tentatively TRBD2 (5 bases). The length of the CDR3 is 15 residues. With 3 bases removed from V and 2 bases from J, the gap between germline ends came to 12 bases. CDR1 is KGHSH and CDR2 is LQKENI in the germline V gene. The CDR3 is CASSPRVGSTDTQYF. DNA for the CDR3: TGTGCCAGCTCACCGCGGGTCGGGTCCACAGATACGCAGTATTTT.

A word on this clonotype: A read error may produce the germline difference seen at one junction end. This chain joins TRBV27 and TRBJ1-6, with TRBD1 matching 8 bases. CDR3 length: 18 residues. Germline CDR1 MNHEY, CDR2 SMNVEV (reference sequence). The CDR3 DNA follows: TGTGCCTGCAGTTTCCGGACAGGGTTGTCGGCCCTGGATTCACCCCTCCACTTT. Amino acid sequence: CACSFRTGLSALDSPLHF.